These 31 T cell receptor beta chains were all obtained from the same sample, sequenced in a study of cytomegalovirus exposure and HLA in healthy donors. This PCR relied on a set of 60 Vbeta primers and 13 Jbeta primers. Profiled with immunoSEQ multiplex PCR; TCRdb holds only in-frame clones, not every one. The sample shows around 150,000 clones, 65% to 85% of them seen only once. Sequencing was carried out using PBMCs. These receptors were taken from a woman aged 40 to 50 in good health and CMV-seropositive.

The sample holds a few counts of this clone. The chain combines TRBV19 with TRBJ2-1, with 8 bases identical to TRBD2. This CDR3 spans 16 amino acids. J was trimmed by 2 bases and V by 3 bases; bases with no gene match: 6. The V gene's germline CDR1 is LNHDA and CDR2 SQIVND (reference sequence). The CDR3: CASSMGAGAAYNEQFF. The CDR3 nucleotides read TGTGCCAGTAGTATGGGAGCGGGAGCCGCCTACAATGAGCAGTTCTTC.

The rearrangement links TRBV27 to TRBJ2-2, with 8 bases lining up with TRBD2. The germline V gene encodes CDR1 MNHEY and CDR2 SMNVEV (reference sequence). The CDR3 is 15 amino acids. The J segment lost 7 bases and the V segment lost 5 bases, leaving 9 bases of the junction unmatched. The DNA of the CDR3 is TGTGCCAGCAGTCCCCCGGGGGGGGCGGACGGGGAGCTGTTTTTT. Translation: CASSPPGGADGELFF.

The chain couples TRBV5-6 to TRBJ2-7; possible D gene TRBD1, 6 bases. The CDR3 consists of 11 residues. Trimming removed 4 bases at V and 6 bases at J, with 8 bases between. Germline loops: CDR1 SGHDT, CDR2 YYEEEE. The CDR3 is CASSRDTEQYF. The CDR3 DNA follows: TGTGCCAGCAGCCGGGACACCGAGCAGTACTTC.

J is TRBJ2-5 and V is TRBV18; D is undetermined. CDR3 size: 12 residues. V lost 3 bases and J lost 10, with 12 bases in between. The germline V gene encodes CDR1 KGHSH and CDR2 LQKENI. Here the CDR3 DNA reads TGTGCCAGCTCACCCGAGTCTCTAAACCAGTACTTC. Its translation is CASSPESLNQYF. Combining the CDR3 with reference TRBV18 and TRBJ2-5 gives the whole variable domain NAGVMQNPRHLVRRRGQEARLRCSPMKGHSHVYWYRQLPEEGLKFMVYLQKENIIDESGMPKERFSAEFPKEGPSILRIQQVVRGDSAAYFCASSPESLNQYFGPGTRLLVL.

This chain joins TRBV11-2 and TRBJ2-7; D not certain. Trimming stripped 5 bases from V and 3 bases from J, with 8 bases between. Germline V gene sequence: CDR1 SGHAT, CDR2 FQNNGV. The CDR3 spans 12 residues. CDR3 coding DNA: TGTGCCAGCAGCCCGACTCTCTACGAGCAGTACTTC. Translated: CASSPTLYEQYF.

This chain joins TRBV18 and TRBJ2-5; TRBD2 matches at 7 bases. CDR3 size: 13 residues. V lost 2 bases and J lost 4; bases outside the gene matches: 1. Looked up from germline, CDR1 is KGHSH and CDR2 is LQKENI. DNA for the CDR3: TGTGCCAGCTCACCAGGGACTACAGAGACCCAGTACTTC. Its translation: CASSPGTTETQYF.

The V and J genes are TRBV28 and TRBJ1-4; no reliable D call. V lost 4 bases to trimming and J lost 0 bases, with 12 bases between them. Per the germline V gene, CDR1 is MDHEN and CDR2 is SYDVKM. The CDR3 runs 16 residues. CDR3 protein: CASSSPRVATNEKLFF. CDR3 nucleotide sequence: TGTGCCAGCAGTTCCCCGCGGGTTGCAACTAATGAAAAACTGTTTTTT. The variable domain in full, completed from reference TRBV28 and TRBJ1-4, reads DVKVTQSSRYLVKRTGEKVFLECVQDMDHENMFWYRQDPGLGLRLIYFSYDVKMKEKGDIPEGYSVSREKKERFSLILESASTNQTSMYLCASSSPRVATNEKLFFGSGTQLSVL.

The chain uses TRBV11-2 and TRBJ2-7; 10 nucleotides agree with TRBD1. With V trimmed by 2 bases and J by 2 bases, 9 bases remained unmatched. Germline V CDR1 and CDR2: SGHAT, FQNNGV. This CDR3 has 17 amino acids. CDR3 bases: TGTGCCAGCAGCTTAAGTGCCCTGACAGGGGGCCCCTACGAGCAGTACTTC. The encoded protein is CASSLSALTGGPYEQYF.

The sample holds one count of this clone. The CDR3 is CASTLVDQPQHF. The CDR3 DNA sequence: TGTGCCAGCACCCTAGTGGATCAGCCCCAGCATTTT. The chain has TRBV28 and TRBJ1-5; D is ambiguous. There are 12 residues in the CDR3. The ends were cut back, 7 bases at V and 5 bases at J, with 9 bases in the middle. Per the germline V gene, CDR1 is MDHEN and CDR2 is SYDVKM.

J is TRBJ1-2 and V is TRBV29-1, with 8 bases that match TRBD1. V shed 6 bases, J shed 2 bases, and the junction held 14 bases outside the gene matches. The CDR3 contains 16 residues. CDR1 and CDR2 (germline): SQVTM, ANQGSEA. This CDR3 is CSVEEWGDRKNYGYTF. The CDR3 coding sequence is TGCAGCGTCGAGGAGTGGGGGGACAGGAAGAACTATGGCTACACCTTC.

This chain connects TRBV28 to TRBJ2-2; perhaps TRBD2 as D (6 bases). Trimming shortened V by 3 bases and J by 4 bases, and 15 bases separated the two germline ends. Germline V CDR1 and CDR2: MDHEN, SYDVKM. The CDR3 covers 16 residues. This chain's CDR3 is CASSFRAGRGTGELFF. The CDR3 bases are TGTGCCAGCAGTTTCCGGGCGGGAAGGGGCACCGGGGAGCTGTTTTTT.

The chain combines TRBV6-4 with TRBJ2-7; 7 bases align to TRBD1. The CDR3 length is 17 residues. After removal of 9 bases from V and 2 bases from J, the junction contained 19 bases not matched to a gene. The V gene's germline CDR1 is MRHNA and CDR2 SNTAGT. CDR3 nucleotides: TGTGCCAGTGGAGAGAAACACCAGGACAGGCGCCCCTACGAGCAGTACTTC. Residues: CASGEKHQDRRPYEQYF.

The chain carries TRBV19 and TRBJ2-1, with TRBD2 identical over 8 bases. In germline, CDR1 is LNHDA, CDR2 SQIVND (reference sequence). Trimming removed 2 bases from V and 7 bases from J; junction bases left unmatched: 10. The CDR3 is made up of 16 amino acids. The CDR3 DNA reads as TGTGCCAGTAGTATACGACAAGCGGGAGCAAAGAATGAGCAGTTCTTC. Translated, it gives CASSIRQAGAKNEQFF.

The chain is built from TRBV9 and TRBJ2-1; TRBD1 matches 7 bases. CDR1 and CDR2 from the germline V gene are SGDLS and YYNGEE. CDR3 length: 15 residues. V trimming: 3 bases; J trimming: 0 bases; junction bases outside the gene matches: 3. This CDR3 is CASSEQGSSYNEQFF. CDR3 bases: TGTGCCAGCAGCGAACAGGGGAGCTCCTACAATGAGCAGTTCTTC.

V and J are TRBV7-8 and TRBJ2-2, with D tentatively TRBD2 (6 bases). V was shortened by 6 bases and J by 6 bases, with 20 bases between the two germline ends. Per germline, CDR1 SGHVS and CDR2 FQNEAQ. The CDR3 spans 16 residues. CDR3 DNA: TGTGCCAGCAGGATTTGGGGGGAGTATTTTTCCGGGGAGCTGTTTTTT. This translates into CASRIWGEYFSGELFF.

This chain links TRBV6-5 with TRBJ2-1, with no clear D. V was cut by 0 bases and J by 0 bases, with 9 bases left in between. There are 16 residues in the CDR3. Germline V gene lookup returns CDR1 MNHEY and CDR2 SVGAGI. In nucleotides, the CDR3 is TGTGCCAGCAGTTACTCGGGCTTCAGCTCCTACAATGAGCAGTTCTTC. It encodes CASSYSGFSSYNEQFF.

The chain links TRBV4-2 to TRBJ1-5; 7 bases fit TRBD1. Germline V lookup: CDR1 LGHNA, CDR2 YNFKEQ. CDR3 length: 14 amino acids. Germline trimming cut 3 bases from V and 9 bases from J; bases unmatched to any gene: 8. CDR3: CASSHGTARGPQHF. The CDR3 bases are TGTGCCAGCAGCCACGGGACAGCTCGAGGGCCCCAGCATTTT.

The chain uses TRBV2 and TRBJ2-6, with 7 bases aligning to TRBD1. The CDR3 has 16 residues. Unmatched junction bases numbered 6, after V lost 7 bases and J lost 0 bases. The germline CDR1 and CDR2 sequences are SNHLY and FYNNEI. CDR3 sequence: CASKGTAFSGANVLTF. The CDR3 DNA reads TGTGCCAGCAAAGGGACAGCCTTCTCTGGGGCCAACGTCCTGACTTTC.

This chain uses TRBV7-9 with TRBJ1-2; D is unresolved. The CDR3 extends over 12 amino acids. Germline V lookup: CDR1 SEHNR, CDR2 FQNEAQ (reference sequence). V was shortened by 4 bases and J by 6 bases, with 9 bases between the two germline ends. The CDR3 is CASSSVPHGYTF. In DNA form, the CDR3 reads TGTGCCAGCAGCTCAGTCCCCCATGGCTACACCTTC. The variable domain in full, with the rest retrieved from reference TRBV7-9 and TRBJ1-2, is DTGVSQNPRHKITKRGQNVTFRCDPISEHNRLYWYRQTLGQGPEFLTYFQNEAQLEKSRLLSDRFSAERPKGSFSTLEIQRTEQGDSAMYLCASSSVPHGYTFGSGTRLTVV.

This clone was observed a few times. The chain recombines TRBV19 with TRBJ1-1; 8 bases agree with TRBD1. CDR1 and CDR2 (germline): LNHDA, SQIVND (reference sequence). The CDR3 contains 13 residues. V lost 5 bases, J lost 4 bases, and 3 bases stayed unmatched. As DNA, the CDR3 is TGTGCCAGTAGTGCGGACAGGGCCACTGAAGCTTTCTTT. It codes for CASSADRATEAFF.

The chain has TRBV28 and TRBJ2-5; TRBD1 aligns across 8 bases. The J call may be faulty, since TRBJ2-7 better matches the DNA end. The CDR3 runs to 14 residues. Germline CDR1 reads MDHEN; CDR2 reads SYDVKM. The CDR3 region is CASSLGGQDYEQYF. For the CDR3, the DNA is TGTGCCAGCAGTCTAGGGGGACAGGACTACGAGCAGTACTTC.

DNA for the CDR3: TGTGCCATCGAAGGGGACAATGAGCAGTTCTTC. Protein sequence: CAIEGDNEQFF. The J gene is TRBJ2-1, the V gene TRBV10-3, with a weak D call TRBD1 (5 bases). This CDR3 has 11 amino acids. From germline, CDR1 is ENHRY and CDR2 SYGVKD. V lost 8 bases to trimming and J lost 5 bases, with 7 bases between them.

This clone was seen only a few times. The chain employs TRBV7-9 and TRBJ1-5; 7 bases fit TRBD1. V was clipped by 4 bases and J by 5 bases; unmatched bases: 11. Germline V gene sequence: CDR1 SEHNR, CDR2 FQNEAQ (reference sequence). The CDR3 has 16 residues. In DNA form, the CDR3 reads TGTGCCAGCAGCTCCGACAGGGACCTGTGGTATCAGCCCCAGCATTTT. This translates into CASSSDRDLWYQPQHF.

The chain employs TRBV28 and TRBJ1-1; D uncertain. The germline CDR1 and CDR2 sequences are MDHEN and SYDVKM. The CDR3 runs 11 residues. V shed 4 bases and J shed 7 bases, with 7 bases lying between them. In nucleotides, the CDR3 is TGTGCCAGCAGTTCCGGGATTGAAGCTTTCTTT. Protein sequence: CASSSGIEAFF.

Details on this clone: This sample also contains other DNA sequences that code for the same CDR3. The chain uses TRBV4-2 and TRBJ2-5; 7 positions match TRBD2. The CDR3 spans 14 residues. J gave up 0 bases and V 4 bases, and 2 bases lay outside the gene matches. Germline V lookup: CDR1 LGHNA, CDR2 YNFKEQ. The CDR3 sequence is CASSRGGDQETQYF. CDR3 DNA: TGTGCCAGCAGCCGGGGGGGGGACCAAGAGACCCAGTACTTC.

The chain is built from TRBV9 and TRBJ2-1, with 7 bases aligning to TRBD1. Germline lookup yields CDR1 SGDLS and CDR2 YYNGEE. The CDR3 loop spans 15 amino acids. The J segment lost 7 bases and the V segment lost 4 bases, leaving 11 bases of the junction unmatched. The CDR3 protein is CASSTDDRAANEQFF. Here the CDR3 DNA reads TGTGCCAGCAGCACAGACGACAGGGCAGCGAATGAGCAGTTCTTC.

This clone has only one observation. The CDR3: CASHSAGREGTYEQYF. CDR3 bases: TGTGCCAGCCACTCAGCCGGCAGGGAGGGGACCTACGAGCAGTACTTC. This sequence joins TRBV18 and TRBJ2-7; 7 bases are a match to TRBD2. Germline V gene sequence: CDR1 KGHSH, CDR2 LQKENI. V was clipped by 8 bases and J by 2 bases; unmatched bases: 15. This CDR3 has 16 amino acids.

J is TRBJ2-3 and V is TRBV7-2; TRBD2 might be the D (6 bases). Germline assignment: CDR1 SGHTA and CDR2 FQGNSA. Trimming left V 5 bases short and J 4 bases short, with 13 bases between. This CDR3 has 14 residues. CDR3 DNA sequence: TGTGCCAGCAGCAAGACTAGATCTCCAGATACGCAGTATTTT. Its translation: CASSKTRSPDTQYF.

This chain connects TRBV28 to TRBJ2-7; 11 positions agree with TRBD1. The CDR3 is made up of 17 amino acids. The ends lost 3 bases at V and 4 bases at J; junction bases unmatched: 11. The germline gives CDR1 MDHEN, CDR2 SYDVKM. The CDR3 is CASSFPLGQGARYEQYF. The CDR3 nucleotides read TGTGCCAGCAGTTTTCCCTTAGGACAGGGGGCGCGGTACGAGCAGTACTTC.

This chain links TRBV7-8 with TRBJ1-1, with 8 bases fitting TRBD1. This CDR3 has 13 amino acids. Germline-derived CDR1 and CDR2 are SGHVS and FQNEAQ. J gave up 4 bases and V 5 bases, and 3 bases lay outside the gene matches. Here the CDR3 reads CASSPQGVTEAFF. As DNA, the CDR3 is TGTGCCAGCAGCCCACAGGGGGTCACTGAAGCTTTCTTT.

V and J are TRBV4-1 and TRBJ2-7, with 9 bases fitting TRBD2. CDR1 and CDR2 (germline): MGHRA, YSYEKL. This CDR3 contains 15 residues. The junction had 5 bases not matched to a gene; V was cut back by 0 bases and J by 5 bases. Here the CDR3 DNA reads TGCGCCAGCAGCCAAGATGGGACTAGCCGAGACGAGCAGTACTTC. Protein: CASSQDGTSRDEQYF.